The 18 T cell receptor beta chains reported below all come from one sample, sequenced in a study of blood T cell dynamics during melanoma immunotherapy. Measured with immunoSEQ multiplex PCR; TCRdb has only the in-frame clones, and not every one. The table records roughly 16,000 clones, about nine tenths of them present only once. Specified time point: pre-treatment baseline. The sequencing used blood, collected from a patient treated with checkpoint blockade. These receptors originate from a human donor with melanoma.

The chain is built from TRBV6-6 and TRBJ1-2; a weak D match, TRBD1 (5 bases). The CDR3 consists of 13 residues. Trimming left V 6 bases short and J 2 bases short, with 10 bases between. CDR1 MNHNY and CDR2 SVGAGI come from the germline V gene (reference sequence). The CDR3 DNA is TGTGCCAGCAGCCTTACAGGCAACTATGGCTACACCTTC. It is translated as CASSLTGNYGYTF.

The V call is TRBV5-4, the J call TRBJ2-1, with 14 bases identical to TRBD2. The V gene end was trimmed by 2 bases and the J gene end by 3 bases; junction bases not matched to a gene: 1. The CDR3 length is 16 residues. Germline values: CDR1 SGHNT, CDR2 YYREEE (reference sequence). The chain's CDR3 is CASSLGLAGGYNEQFF. The CDR3 coding sequence is TGTGCCAGCAGCTTAGGACTAGCGGGAGGCTACAATGAGCAGTTCTTC.

The chain links TRBV29-1 to TRBJ1-2; no clear D. CDR1 is SQVTM and CDR2 is ANQGSEA in the germline V gene. Trimming took 3 bases from V and 0 from J, leaving 14 bases between them. This CDR3 spans 15 amino acids. The CDR3 reads CSVERGYSANYGYTF. The CDR3 nucleotides are TGCAGCGTTGAGCGGGGATATTCAGCTAACTATGGCTACACCTTC.

This sequence joins TRBV25-1 and TRBJ1-1; D gene uncertain. Trimming stripped 4 bases from V and 4 bases from J, with 13 bases between. Germline lookup yields CDR1 MGHDK and CDR2 SYGVNS. The CDR3 totals 14 residues. Here the CDR3 DNA reads TGTGCCAGCAGTGTAGGGCTTGGAGGCACTGAAGCTTTCTTT. This encodes CASSVGLGGTEAFF.

The J gene is TRBJ2-5, the V gene TRBV19, with 7 bases identical to TRBD2. The J call may be faulty, since TRBJ2-7 better matches the DNA end. The V gene's germline CDR1 is LNHDA and CDR2 SQIVND (reference sequence). CDR3 length: 14 residues. The CDR3 DNA is TGTGCCAGCAGCCTAGTCGGGAGGTCCTACGAGCAGTACTTC. Protein: CASSLVGRSYEQYF.

The chain links TRBV9 to TRBJ2-7; D possibly corresponds to TRBD1 (6 bases). Germline V lookup: CDR1 SGDLS, CDR2 YYNGEE. This CDR3 is 14 amino acids long. V lost 2 bases to trimming and J lost 0 bases, with 9 bases between them. The CDR3 region is CASSVARGSYEQYF. CDR3 DNA: TGTGCCAGCAGCGTCGCCAGGGGCTCCTACGAGCAGTACTTC.

This chain joins TRBV2 and TRBJ2-4; D unclear. The V gene lost 0 bases and the J gene lost 9 bases, with 6 bases spanning the gap. Germline lookup yields CDR1 SNHLY and CDR2 FYNNEI. This CDR3 is 12 amino acids long. CDR3 in DNA: TGTGCCAGCAGTGAAGCGACCCTCATTCAGTACTTC. Its protein product is CASSEATLIQYF.

The chain is built from TRBV4-1 and TRBJ1-1, with D possibly TRBD1 on 5 matching bases. Between the trimmed V and J ends, which lost 6 bases and 2 bases, there was a span of 10 bases. The CDR3 sequence is 13 residues long. CDR1 MGHRA and CDR2 YSYEKL come from the germline V gene. The CDR3 coding sequence is TGCGCCAGCAGGCGACAGATCAACACTGAAGCTTTCTTT. As protein: CASRRQINTEAFF.

The chain combines TRBV5-4 with TRBJ1-2; D is ambiguous. The CDR3 is 13 residues long. The germline V gene encodes CDR1 SGHNT and CDR2 YYREEE (reference sequence). Deletions cut 7 bases from V and 5 bases from J, with 15 bases between. CDR3 loop: CASGSPTSYGYTF. CDR3 in DNA: TGTGCCAGCGGCAGCCCGACCTCTTATGGCTACACCTTC.

The chain has TRBV19 and TRBJ2-2; D is perhaps TRBD1 or TRBD2 (5 bases each). V lost 4 bases and J lost 3, with 12 bases in between. This CDR3 has 15 residues. Germline values: CDR1 LNHDA, CDR2 SQIVND (reference sequence). The CDR3 DNA reads TGTGCCAGTAGTACCGGAGAGGGACACACCGGGGAGCTGTTTTTT. Its protein product is CASSTGEGHTGELFF.

CDR3 protein: CASSDNRANIYGYTF. CDR3 nucleotide sequence: TGTGCCAGCAGCGATAATCGGGCCAACATCTATGGCTACACCTTC. The rearrangement uses TRBV5-5 and TRBJ1-2; D is undetermined. This CDR3 is built from 15 residues. Trimming stripped 4 bases from V and 4 bases from J, with 17 bases between. The germline gives CDR1 SGHKS, CDR2 YYEKEE (reference sequence).

This chain uses TRBV7-9 with TRBJ2-7; 9 bases match TRBD1. The V segment lost 5 bases and the J segment 7 bases; nucleotides outside the gene matches: 6. CDR3 length: 13 residues. Germline assignment: CDR1 SEHNR and CDR2 FQNEAQ (reference sequence). The CDR3 here is CASSPTGGLEQYF. The CDR3 DNA reads TGTGCCAGCAGCCCTACAGGGGGCTTGGAGCAGTACTTC.

This chain uses TRBV6-4 with TRBJ2-7, with 8 nucleotides matching TRBD1. Germline V CDR1 and CDR2: MRHNA, SNTAGT. V lost 8 bases to trimming and J lost 0 bases; unmatched junction nucleotides: 6. The CDR3 is 14 residues long. The CDR3 loop reads CASGRQGSSYEQYF. The CDR3 nucleotides read TGTGCCAGCGGCCGACAGGGGAGCTCCTACGAGCAGTACTTC.

The chain uses TRBV5-6 and TRBJ2-7; 11 bases match TRBD1. The CDR3 loop spans 14 amino acids. After removal of 2 bases from V and 3 bases from J, the junction contained 1 base not matched to a gene. The germline gives CDR1 SGHDT, CDR2 YYEEEE. The DNA of the CDR3 is TGTGCCAGCAGCTTCGGGACAGGGGGCTACGAGCAGTACTTC. Amino acid sequence: CASSFGTGGYEQYF. The variable domain in full, completed from reference TRBV5-6 and TRBJ2-7, reads DAGVTQSPTHLIKTRGQQVTLRCSPKSGHDTVSWYQQALGQGPQFIFQYYEEEERQRGNFPDRFSGHQFPNYSSELNVNALLLGDSALYLCASSFGTGGYEQYFGPGTRLTVT.

V usage is TRBV5-1 and J usage is TRBJ1-4; 9 nucleotides align to TRBD1. The CDR3 has 16 residues. Unmatched junction bases numbered 2, after V lost 2 bases and J lost 0 bases. CDR1 and CDR2 from the germline V gene are SGHRS and YFSETQ. CDR3 sequence (DNA): TGCGCCAGCAGCTTTGGACAGGGGACAACTAATGAAAAACTGTTTTTT. It yields the protein CASSFGQGTTNEKLFF.

The chain couples TRBV6-5 to TRBJ1-4, with 8 bases lining up with TRBD1. This CDR3 spans 14 amino acids. The germline V gene has CDR1 MNHEY and CDR2 SVGAGI. V lost 6 bases and J lost 7; bases outside the gene matches: 7. CDR3 loop: CASSPRTGTEKLFF. DNA for the CDR3: TGTGCCAGCAGCCCCCGGACAGGGACTGAAAAACTGTTTTTT.

The genes are TRBV11-2 and TRBJ2-6; D is undetermined. The ends were cut back, 2 bases at V and 1 base at J, with 6 bases in the middle. CDR1 is SGHAT and CDR2 is FQNNGV in the germline V gene. The CDR3 runs to 15 residues. DNA of the CDR3: TGTGCCAGCAGCTTACTAGTGTCTGGGGCCAACGTCCTGACTTTC. It is translated as CASSLLVSGANVLTF.

The V gene is TRBV6-6, the J gene TRBJ2-2; D uncertain. The CDR3 is 16 amino acids. Germline V CDR1 and CDR2: MNHNY, SVGAGI (reference sequence). Trimming shortened V by 0 bases and J by 6 bases, and 14 bases separated the two germline ends. The CDR3 spells CASSYSRALSAGELFF. CDR3 coding DNA: TGTGCCAGCAGTTACTCACGGGCCCTTTCGGCCGGGGAGCTGTTTTTT.